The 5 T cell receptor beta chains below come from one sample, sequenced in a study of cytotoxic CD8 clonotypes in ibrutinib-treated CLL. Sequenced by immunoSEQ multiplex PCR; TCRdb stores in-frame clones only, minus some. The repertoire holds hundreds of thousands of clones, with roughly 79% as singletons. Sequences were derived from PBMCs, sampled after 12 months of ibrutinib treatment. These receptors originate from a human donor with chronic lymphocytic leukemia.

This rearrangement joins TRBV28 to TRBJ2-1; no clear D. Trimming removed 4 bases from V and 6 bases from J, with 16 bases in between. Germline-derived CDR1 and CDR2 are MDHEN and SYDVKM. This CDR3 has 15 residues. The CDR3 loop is CASSYSEATRNEQFF. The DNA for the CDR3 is TGTGCCAGCAGTTATTCGGAAGCCACCCGCAATGAGCAGTTCTTC.

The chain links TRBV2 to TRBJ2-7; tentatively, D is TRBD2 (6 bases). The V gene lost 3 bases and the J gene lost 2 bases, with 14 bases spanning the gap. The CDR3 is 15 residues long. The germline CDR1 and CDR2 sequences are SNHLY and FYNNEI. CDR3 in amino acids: CASSDPGENAYEQYF. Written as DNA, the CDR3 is TGTGCCAGCAGTGATCCGGGAGAAAACGCCTACGAGCAGTACTTC.

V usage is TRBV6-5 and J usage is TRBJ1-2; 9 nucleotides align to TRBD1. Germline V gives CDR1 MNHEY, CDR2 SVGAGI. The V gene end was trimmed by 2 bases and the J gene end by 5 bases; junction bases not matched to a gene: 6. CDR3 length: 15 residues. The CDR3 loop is CASSYEGQGLYGYTF. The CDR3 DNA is TGTGCCAGCAGTTACGAGGGACAGGGCCTATATGGCTACACCTTC.

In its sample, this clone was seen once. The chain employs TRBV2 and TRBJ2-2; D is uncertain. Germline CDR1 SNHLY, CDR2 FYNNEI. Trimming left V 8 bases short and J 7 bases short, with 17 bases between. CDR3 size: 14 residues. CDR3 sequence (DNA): TGTGCCAGCTTCCCAGCTATTCCAAGCGGGGAGCTGTTTTTT. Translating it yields CASFPAIPSGELFF.

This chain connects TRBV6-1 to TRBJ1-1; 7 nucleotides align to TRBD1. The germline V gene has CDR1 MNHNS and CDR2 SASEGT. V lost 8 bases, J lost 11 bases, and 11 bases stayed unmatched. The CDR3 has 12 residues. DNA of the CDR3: TGTGCCAGCGGCCTAGGGACAGCCGAGGCTTTCTTT. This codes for CASGLGTAEAFF.